The 20 T cell receptor beta chains below all came from one sample that was sequenced in a study of CD8+ T cells in alopecia areata. RNA was isolated and reverse transcribed to cDNA, the sequencing template. Using immunoSEQ multiplex PCR, the repertoire was profiled, and TCRdb retains in-frame clones only, with some absent. The sample yields 250,000 or so clones, without any singletons. Scientists pooled cutaneous lymph node cells and sorted them on CD4, CD8alpha, NKG2D, NKG2ACE and other markers. The sample consisted of CD4+ T cells sorted from a lymph node. Every receptor here comes from a C3H/HeJ mouse with alopecia areata. Strain haplotype at MHC: H2-k.

In this sample, this clone turned up a few times. Gene names and germline refer to mouse. The CDR3 sequence: CASSLGQGNNYAEQFF. Partial CDR3 DNA: TGTGCCAGCAGCCTGGGACAGGGGAATAACTATGCT. The chain couples TRBV13-3 to TRBJ2-1; 10 nucleotides agree with TRBD1. The CDR3 end is not reached by the read, which stops 4 residues before it; the germline J gene fills it in. The CDR3 has 16 amino acids. Germline V gene data show CDR1 as NNHDY and CDR2 as SYVADS. J was trimmed by 0 bases and V by 5 bases; bases with no gene match: 5.

To note about this clone: Gene names follow the mouse nomenclature. The read comes to an end 4 residues before the CDR3 does, leaving the germline J gene to fill in the end. The chain uses TRBV13-3 and TRBJ2-3; D might be TRBD2 (5 bases). The CDR3 is 15 amino acids. Germline CDR1 is NNHDY and CDR2 is SYVADS. Trimming removed 2 bases from V and 0 bases from J, with 10 bases in between. The CDR3 DNA, read in part, is TGTGCCAGCAGTGACTGGGCCACTAGTGCAGAA. It translates to CASSDWATSAE. The entire CDR3 is CASSDWATSAETLYF.

With regard to this clone: Mouse gene names apply. The read ends 3 residues early relative to the CDR3; the germline J gene fills the gap. The chain recombines TRBV19 with TRBJ1-6; D is undetermined. TRBJ1-6 counts as an open reading frame of uncertain function. V gave up 0 bases and J gave up 8 bases, with 9 bases separating them. The CDR3 length is 14 residues. Per the germline V gene, CDR1 is FNHDT and CDR2 is SITEND (reference sequence). CDR3 sequence reads: CASSIATRDSPLYF. The CDR3 bases that were read are TGTGCCAGCAGTATAGCAACACGAGATTCGCCC.

This clone has more than one count but fewer than ten. The gene names given are mouse names. The read falls 4 residues short of the CDR3 end, and the missing part is taken from the germline J gene. This rearrangement joins TRBV31 to TRBJ2-3; possibly TRBD2 for D (6 bases). Germline CDR1 reads GKSSPN; CDR2 reads SITVG. The CDR3 spans 14 residues. Trimming left V 4 bases short and J 0 bases short, with 11 bases between. This chain's CDR3 is CAWMAGASAETLYF. CDR3 bases read: TGTGCCTGGATGGCTGGGGCTAGTGCAGAA.

As to this clone: The germline and genes are mouse ones. The read gets to within 4 residues of the CDR3 end, and the germline J gene fills in the rest. The V gene is TRBV13-1, the J gene TRBJ2-2, with D possibly being TRBD1 (5 bases). CDR3 length equals 13 residues. The ends were cut back, 6 bases at V and 1 base at J, with 7 bases in the middle. CDR1 and CDR2 from the germline V gene are NSHNY and SYGAGN. CDR3 DNA, as far as it was read: TGTGCCAGCAAGACAGAAAACACCGGG. Residues: CASKTENTG. The full CDR3 protein is CASKTENTGQLYF.

Remarks on this clone: Gene names follow the mouse nomenclature. From the germline J gene comes the end of the CDR3, since the read stops 4 residues before it. The same CDR3 is also encoded by other DNA sequences in this sample. V and J are TRBV5 and TRBJ1-1, with 8 bases lining up with TRBD1. This CDR3 is 14 amino acids long. Trimming at V came to 4 bases and at J to 3 bases, leaving 4 bases not matched to a gene. Germline V lookup: CDR1 LGHNA, CDR2 YNLKQL (reference sequence). CDR3 bases read: TGTGCCAGCAGCCCCGACAGGGGCGACACA. It encodes CASSPDRGDT. Given in full, the CDR3 is CASSPDRGDTEVFF.

This clone was seen many times. Germline and genes here are mouse. From the germline J gene comes the end of the CDR3, since the read stops 4 residues before it. The V and J genes are TRBV13-3 and TRBJ2-5; D might be TRBD1 (6 bases). The CDR3 runs 14 residues. Germline V lookup: CDR1 NNHDY, CDR2 SYVADS. Trimming removed 1 base from V and 2 bases from J, with 8 bases in between. CDR3 region: CASSDRGTQDTQYF. The sequenced CDR3 bases are TGTGCCAGCAGTGATAGGGGGACCCAAGAC.

This clone turned up a few times. Genes here carry mouse names. The DNA ends 4 residues before the CDR3 does, and the rest of the CDR3 is filled in from the germline J gene. V and J are TRBV31 and TRBJ2-5; the match to TRBD2 covers 10 bases. After removal of 1 base from V and 2 bases from J, the junction contained 3 bases not matched to a gene. Germline V gene lookup returns CDR1 GKSSPN and CDR2 SITVG. This CDR3 is 15 amino acids long. CDR3 DNA, as far as it was read: TGTGCCTGGAGTCCGGGACTGGGGTCCCAAGAC. This encodes CAWSPGLGSQD. The full CDR3 is CAWSPGLGSQDTQYF.

This clone was picked up a small number of times. Each gene name is a mouse one. Coverage ceases 4 residues before the CDR3 finishes, and the germline J gene fills in the end. At the DNA level, this CDR3 is encoded by other sequences in the same sample as well. The V and J genes are TRBV1 and TRBJ2-4; 7 nucleotides align to TRBD2. The junction had 4 bases not matched to a gene; V was cut back by 4 bases and J by 0 bases. Germline CDR1 reads NSQYPW; CDR2 reads LRSPGD (reference sequence). There are 15 residues in the CDR3. Here the CDR3 reads CTCSGTGASQNTLYF. The sequenced part of the CDR3 DNA is TGCACCTGCAGTGGCACTGGGGCTAGTCAAAAC.

This clone was seen more than once but under ten times. The genes are named according to mouse. The read falls 4 residues short of the CDR3 end, and the missing part is taken from the germline J gene. The chain links TRBV5 to TRBJ2-7; perhaps TRBD1 as D (6 bases). Germline V gives CDR1 LGHNA, CDR2 YNLKQL (reference sequence). V was trimmed by 0 bases and J by 0 bases, leaving 12 bases between them. The CDR3 runs 16 residues. The chain's CDR3 is CASSQDPGHSSYEQYF. The sequenced CDR3 bases are TGTGCCAGCAGCCAAGATCCGGGACATAGCTCCTAT.

Remarks on this clone: Germline and genes here are mouse. The read terminates 4 residues before the CDR3 end, so the remaining end is supplied by the germline J gene. The sample contains more than one DNA sequence encoding this CDR3. The chain recombines TRBV13-1 with TRBJ2-3; 7 bases fit TRBD1. The V segment lost 0 bases and the J segment 1 base; nucleotides outside the gene matches: 2. Germline CDR1 NSHNY, CDR2 SYGAGN. This CDR3 has 15 amino acids. The part of the CDR3 DNA that was read is TGTGCCAGCAGTGATGCTGACAGGGGTGCAGAA. As protein: CASSDADRGAE. The CDR3 in its entirety is CASSDADRGAETLYF.

The table lists this clone with a few counts. Any gene name here is a mouse gene name. The CDR3 end is not reached by the read, which stops 4 residues before it; the germline J gene fills it in. This sequence joins TRBV13-2 and TRBJ1-2; TRBD1 matches 7 bases. Germline values: CDR1 NNHNN, CDR2 SYGAGS (reference sequence). Unmatched junction bases numbered 3, after V lost 0 bases and J lost 4 bases. The CDR3 has 14 amino acids. The CDR3 reads CASGDAYRGSDYTF. The CDR3 bases that were read are TGTGCCAGCGGTGATGCGTACAGGGGCTCC.

About this clone: Here the gene names and germline are mouse. The CDR3 goes on 4 residues after the read ends, and that part is filled in from the germline J gene. The sample carries other DNA sequences with the same CDR3. This sequence joins TRBV1 and TRBJ1-2; weak D call: TRBD1 (5 bases). This CDR3 is built from 14 residues. With 0 bases removed from V and 4 bases from J, the gap between germline ends came to 9 bases. Germline assignment: CDR1 NSQYPW and CDR2 LRSPGD (reference sequence). The CDR3 is CTCSADGTGSDYTF. Incomplete CDR3 DNA: TGCACCTGCAGTGCAGATGGCACAGGCTCC.

This clone has only a few counts. Genes and germline are mouse. The CDR3 end lies 4 residues beyond the end of the read and is filled in from the germline J gene. The identical CDR3 is also encoded by other nucleotide sequences in the sample. The genes are TRBV1 and TRBJ2-1; 12 nucleotides align to TRBD2. CDR1 is NSQYPW and CDR2 is LRSPGD in the germline V gene (reference sequence). The CDR3 consists of 16 residues. V trimming: 4 bases; J trimming: 1 base; junction bases outside the gene matches: 2. CDR3 bases read: TGCACCTGCAGTGGTGGGACTGGGGGGAACTATGCT. As protein: CTCSGGTGGNYA. The full CDR3 protein reads CTCSGGTGGNYAEQFF.

This clone has at least ten counts. These gene names are mouse names. The CDR3 extends 4 residues past the end of the read, so its final part is completed from the germline J gene. The rearrangement links TRBV17 to TRBJ2-5; D is perhaps TRBD1 (6 bases). The CDR3 extends over 13 amino acids. From germline, CDR1 is MNHDT and CDR2 YYDKIL. CDR3 DNA (partial): TGTGCTAGCAGTAGTGGCAGGGGTGAC. It codes for CASSSGRGD. In full, the CDR3 is CASSSGRGDTQYF.

In its sample, this clone was seen a few times. Mouse gene names and germline throughout. The read halts 4 residues ahead of the CDR3 end, with the missing end drawn from the germline J gene. The V and J genes are TRBV19 and TRBJ2-2, with 12 bases fitting TRBD2. J lost 3 bases, V lost 1 base, and 4 bases had no gene match. The length of the CDR3 is 17 residues. Germline V gene sequence: CDR1 FNHDT, CDR2 SITEND (reference sequence). The sequenced CDR3 bases are TGTGCCAGCAGTATACTCGACTGGGGGGGCCACACCGGG. Translation gives CASSILDWGGHTG. Given in full, the CDR3 is CASSILDWGGHTGQLYF. The entire variable domain, with the rest obtained from reference TRBV19 and TRBJ2-2, is as follows: GGIITQTPKFLIGQEGQKLTLKCQQNFNHDTMYWYRQDSGKGLRLIYYSITENDLQKGDLSEGYDASREKKSSFSLTVTSAQKNEMAVFLCASSILDWGGHTGQLYFGEGSKLTVL.

Of note for this clone: The gene symbols are mouse symbols. The read finishes 4 residues shy of the CDR3 end, and the germline J gene is used to complete it. Within the sample, other DNA sequences also encode this same CDR3. The chain carries TRBV1 and TRBJ2-2; D is uncertain. Germline V lookup: CDR1 NSQYPW, CDR2 LRSPGD (reference sequence). The CDR3 is 15 residues long. V shed 0 bases and J shed 0 bases, with 5 bases lying between them. CDR3 bases read: TGCACCTGCAGTGCAGAAACAACAAACACCGGG. Translated, it gives CTCSAETTNTG. The full CDR3 is CTCSAETTNTGQLYF.

On this clone: The gene names here belong to mouse. The CDR3 extends 4 residues past the end of the read, so its final part is completed from the germline J gene. The V and J genes are TRBV13-3 and TRBJ2-2, with D uncertain. Germline CDR1 NNHDY, CDR2 SYVADS. This CDR3 has 11 amino acids. CDR3 DNA, as far as it was read: TGTGCCAGCAGTGCCCTCGGG. Its protein product is CASSALG. The full CDR3 reads CASSALGQLYF. The whole variable domain, remainder taken from reference TRBV13-3 and TRBJ2-2, is EAAVTQSPRSKVAVTGGKVTLSCHQTNNHDYMYWYRQDTGHGLRLIHYSYVADSTEKGDIPDGYKASRPSQENFSLILELASLSQTAVYFCASSALGQLYFGEGSKLTVL.

This clone was counted between two and nine times. The germline and genes are mouse ones. The sequence runs out 4 residues before the end of the CDR3; the remainder is reconstructed from the germline J gene. The chain combines TRBV19 with TRBJ1-2; 7 nucleotides align to TRBD1. The CDR3 totals 14 residues. V was pared by 3 bases and J by 2 bases, with 4 bases of the junction left unmatched. Looked up from germline, CDR1 is FNHDT and CDR2 is SITEND (reference sequence). CDR3 in amino acids: CASSKGARNSDYTF. Incomplete CDR3 DNA: TGTGCCAGCAGTAAGGGGGCGCGGAACTCC. Variable domain in full (rest from reference TRBV19 and TRBJ1-2): GGIITQTPKFLIGQEGQKLTLKCQQNFNHDTMYWYRQDSGKGLRLIYYSITENDLQKGDLSEGYDASREKKSSFSLTVTSAQKNEMAVFLCASSKGARNSDYTFGSGTRLLVI.

Note on this clone: The gene symbols are mouse symbols. The CDR3 goes on 4 residues after the read ends, and that part is filled in from the germline J gene. The rearrangement links TRBV3 to TRBJ2-5; 13 nucleotides align to TRBD2. CDR3 size: 16 residues. Germline CDR1 and CDR2: SNHLY and FYNGKV (reference sequence). V lost 5 bases to trimming and J lost 0 bases; unmatched junction nucleotides: 2. The DNA read from the CDR3 is TGTGCCAGCAGCCGGGACTGGGGGGGGAACCAAGAC. Translating gives CASSRDWGGNQD. The whole CDR3 region reads CASSRDWGGNQDTQYF. The full variable domain, its missing parts supplied by reference TRBV3 and TRBJ2-5, is GPKVLQIPSHQIIDMGQMVTLNCDPVSNHLYFYWYKQILGQQMEFLVNFYNGKVMEKSKLFKDQFSVERPDGSYFTLKIQPTALEDSAVYFCASSRDWGGNQDTQYFGPGTRLLVL.